This TCR beta chain was identified in a study of cytomegalovirus exposure and HLA in healthy donors. This CDR3 is 14 amino acids long. CDR1 and CDR2 from the germline V gene are SGHAT and FQNNGV. The J segment lost 7 bases and the V segment lost 3 bases, leaving 6 bases of the junction unmatched. Primers: 60 Vbeta forward and 13 Jbeta reverse. TCRdb's copy holds only in-frame clones and misses some; the assay was immunoSEQ multiplex PCR. This specimen shows just over 150,000 clones; the ten leading clones hold over 1%. The sequenced sample consisted of PBMCs. The sequence was collected from an older woman in good health and CMV-seronegative. V is TRBV11-2 and J is TRBJ1-5; 7 bases fit TRBD1. Written as DNA, the CDR3 is TGTGCCAGCAGCTTTAGCCAGGGGGGCCAGCCCCAGCATTTT. This translates into CASSFSQGGQPQHF.